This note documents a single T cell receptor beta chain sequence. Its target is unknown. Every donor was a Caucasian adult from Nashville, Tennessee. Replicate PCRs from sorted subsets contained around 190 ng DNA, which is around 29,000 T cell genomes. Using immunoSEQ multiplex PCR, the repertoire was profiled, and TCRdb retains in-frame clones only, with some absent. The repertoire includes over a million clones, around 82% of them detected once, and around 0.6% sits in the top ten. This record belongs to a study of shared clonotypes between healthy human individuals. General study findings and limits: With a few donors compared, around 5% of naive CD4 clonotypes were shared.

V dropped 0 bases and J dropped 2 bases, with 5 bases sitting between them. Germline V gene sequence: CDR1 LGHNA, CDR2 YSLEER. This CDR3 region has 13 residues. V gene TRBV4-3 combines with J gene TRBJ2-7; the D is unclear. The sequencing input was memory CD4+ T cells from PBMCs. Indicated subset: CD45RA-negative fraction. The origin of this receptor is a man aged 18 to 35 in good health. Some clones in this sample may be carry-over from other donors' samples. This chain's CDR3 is CASSQDITYEQYF. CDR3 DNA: TGCGCCAGCAGCCAAGATATAACCTACGAGCAGTACTTC.